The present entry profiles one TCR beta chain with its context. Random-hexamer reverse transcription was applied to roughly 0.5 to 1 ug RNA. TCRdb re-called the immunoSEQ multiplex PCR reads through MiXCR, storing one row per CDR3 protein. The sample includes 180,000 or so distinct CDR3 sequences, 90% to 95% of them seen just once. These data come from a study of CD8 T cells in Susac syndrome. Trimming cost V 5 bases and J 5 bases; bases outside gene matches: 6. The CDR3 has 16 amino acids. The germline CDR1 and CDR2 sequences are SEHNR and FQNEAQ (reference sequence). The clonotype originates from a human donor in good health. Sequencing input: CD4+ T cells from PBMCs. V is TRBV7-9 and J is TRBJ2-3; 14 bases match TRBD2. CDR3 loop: CASSTGTSGSGDTQYF. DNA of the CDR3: TGTGCCAGCAGCACTGGGACTAGCGGGAGCGGAGATACGCAGTATTTT.